This is a list of T cell receptor beta chains from one sample in a study of post-analysis software for immune sequencing data. TCRdb re-analysed the PCR reads in MiXCR, keeping a single row per CDR3 protein. This repertoire shows approximately 260,000 distinct CDR3 sequences, 36% found once; its top ten account for under 5.5%. The sequenced sample was blood. The source is a girl between 10 and 17 years old with multiple sclerosis. The CDR3 runs from the conserved cysteine through the conserved F or W. The D gene is left open where the match is weak. Size is omitted from some rows. Given values are once, few, many or a class for expanded clones.

>TRBD1|few|TRBJ1-6|TRBV12-3/TRBV12-4
TGTGCCAGCACCCCCGGAAGACAGGGGAGGAATTCACCCCTCCACTTT
CASTPGRQGRNSPLHF
>NA|few|TRBJ2-1|TRBV2
TGTGCCAGCAGGAGGGACGGCAGAAATGAGCAGTTCTTC
CASRRDGRNEQFF
>TRBD2|many|TRBJ2-5|TRBV4-2
TGTGCCAGCAGCCCCGGGACTAGCGGGGAACAAGAGACCCAGTACTTC
CASSPGTSGEQETQYF
>NA|many|TRBJ2-1|TRBV3-1
TGTGCCAGCAGCCAAGTTAGAAAGGAAGGGTACAATGAGCAGTTCTTC
CASSQVRKEGYNEQFF
>NA|many|TRBJ1-1|TRBV5-1
TGCGCCAGCACTAACGGCCAACAGAGGAACACTGAAGCTTTCTTT
CASTNGQQRNTEAFF
>NA|NA|TRBJ1-2|TRBV4-2
TGTGCCAGCAGCCAAGTACCAGGATATGATGGCTACACCTTC
CASSQVPGYDGYTF
>TRBD2|many|TRBJ2-1|TRBV3-1
TGTGCCAGCAGCCGATTAGCGGGCGGTGAGCAGTTCTTC
CASSRLAGGEQFF
>TRBD1|NA|TRBJ1-2|TRBV5-1
TGCGCCAGCAGCTGGGACAGGGAAGGCTACACCTTC
CASSWDREGYTF
>NA|NA|TRBJ2-1|TRBV20-1
TGCAGTGAAGAGAGGGAGACCGTCTCCTACAATGAGCAGTTCTTC
CSEERETVSYNEQFF
>TRBD1|NA|TRBJ1-5|TRBV6-5
TGTGCCAGCAAACCCTTAGAGACAGGGGGCAATCAGCCCCAGCATTTT
CASKPLETGGNQPQHF
>TRBD1|few|TRBJ2-2|TRBV12-3/TRBV12-4
TGTGCCAGCAGAGCCGGGACAGGGTCCGGGGAGCTGTTTTTT
CASRAGTGSGELFF
>NA|NA|TRBJ2-5|TRBV20-1
TGCAGTGCCGTAGCGGTACAAGAGACCCAGTACTTC
CSAVAVQETQYF
>NA|NA|TRBJ1-4|TRBV12-3/TRBV12-4
TGTGCCGGCAGCCCGTCGACGGAAAACCTGTTTTTT
CAGSPSTENLFF
>NA|NA|TRBJ1-1|TRBV28
TGTGCCAGCAGCCCCCTCGCGGGAGGGTACACTGAAGCTTTCTTT
CASSPLAGGYTEAFF
>NA|many|TRBJ2-1|TRBV24-1
TGTGCCACCAGTGATCCGGGACCAGAGCAGTTCTTC
CATSDPGPEQFF
>TRBD2|NA|TRBJ2-1|TRBV20-1
TGCAGTGGGGTTAGCGGGAGGAGTAATGAGCAGTTCTTC
CSGVSGRSNEQFF
>TRBD1|few|TRBJ1-2|TRBV20-1
TGCGGCCGATGGGACAGGGCTAACTATGGCTACACCTTC
CGRWDRANYGYTF
>TRBD2|once|TRBJ2-1|TRBV12-3/TRBV12-4
TGTGCCAGCAGTTTAAGGACTAGCGGGAGGGACTCCTGGAATGGGCAGTTCTTC
CASSLRTSGRDSWNGQFF
>TRBD2|many|TRBJ2-5|TRBV4-2
TGTGCCAGCAGTCCCGGGACTAGCGGGATGGAAAGAGAGACCCAGTACTTC
CASSPGTSGMERETQYF
>NA|NA|TRBJ2-1|TRBV5-1
TGCGCCAGCAGGAAAGACTGGTCCCCTTACAATGAGCAGTTCTTC
CASRKDWSPYNEQFF
>TRBD1|NA|TRBJ1-6|TRBV2
TGTGCCAGCAGTTTCGGACAGGGCAATTCACCCCTCCACTTT
CASSFGQGNSPLHF
>TRBD2|NA|TRBJ2-1|TRBV24-1
TGTGCCACCAGTGACCCGGGGGGGAAGAATGAGCAGTTCTTC
CATSDPGGKNEQFF
>NA|NA|TRBJ2-7|TRBV28
TGTGCCAGCAGTTTATATGGCAGATCCTACGAGCAGTACTTC
CASSLYGRSYEQYF
>NA|NA|TRBJ1-3|TRBV18
TGTGCCAGCTCACCCACAGGAAGGAGCTCTGGAAACACCATATATTTT
CASSPTGRSSGNTIYF
>NA|NA|TRBJ1-2|TRBV20-1
TGCAGTGCCCGGCAGGGCCATACCGTTGGGGGCTACACCTTC
CSARQGHTVGGYTF
>TRBD1|many|TRBJ1-5|TRBV12-3/TRBV12-4
TGTGCCAGCAGCGCGGACAGGGGGAATCAGCCCCAGCATTTT
CASSADRGNQPQHF